The rows below give T cell receptor beta chains drawn from one sample of a study of breast tumors, draining lymph nodes, adjacent tissues. TCRdb processed the multiplex PCR reads anew with MiXCR; each CDR3 protein has one entry. The data hold 30,000 to 40,000 distinct CDR3 sequences, with roughly 36% observed a single time. The source material was breast tumor tissue. All receptors come from a female donor with breast cancer. Some clones in this sample may be carry-over from other donors' samples. Both conserved end residues are part of each CDR3. A D gene is named only where the DNA matches it firmly. Size is omitted from some rows. Given values are once, few, many or a class for expanded clones.

clone_size | j_call | v_call | d_call | cdr3_aa | cdr3_nt
many | TRBJ2-1 | TRBV15 | TRBD2 | CATSRDAPTSGSYNEQFF | TGTGCCACCAGCAGAGACGCTCCGACTAGCGGGAGTTACAATGAGCAGTTCTTC
many | TRBJ2-1 | TRBV6-1 | . | CASSLGGDSVEQFF | TGTGCCAGCAGCCTAGGGGGAGACAGCGTTGAGCAGTTCTTC
many | TRBJ1-6 | TRBV5-1 | TRBD1 | CASSLGTGSGSPLHF | TGCGCCAGCAGCTTGGGGACAGGAAGCGGTTCACCCCTCCACTTT
many | TRBJ2-1 | TRBV6-6 | TRBD1 | CASTPRRTGHANEQFF | TGTGCCAGCACTCCCCGTCGGACAGGTCATGCCAATGAGCAGTTCTTC
many | TRBJ1-2 | TRBV5-8 | . | CASSLTRANYGYTF | TGTGCCAGCAGCTTGACTAGGGCTAACTATGGCTACACCTTC
many | TRBJ2-5 | TRBV6-1 | TRBD1 | CASSDPGTVKETQYF | TGTGCCAGCAGTGACCCCGGGACAGTGAAAGAGACCCAGTACTTC
. | TRBJ2-7 | TRBV7-2 | . | CASSYPSYEQYF | TGTGCCAGCAGCTACCCCTCCTACGAGCAGTACTTC
many | TRBJ1-2 | TRBV4-1 | TRBD1 | CASSHQRDSHYGYTF | TGCGCCAGCAGCCACCAGAGGGACAGCCACTATGGCTACACCTTC
many | TRBJ1-2 | TRBV5-1 | . | CASSLSPEPYGYTF | TGCGCCAGCAGCTTGAGTCCAGAACCCTATGGCTACACCTTC
many | TRBJ2-7 | TRBV30 | . | CAGGDYEQYF | TGTGCTGGCGGGGACTACGAGCAGTACTTC
many | TRBJ1-2 | TRBV2 | . | CASSPDYGYTF | TGTGCCAGCAGTCCCGACTATGGCTACACCTTC
. | TRBJ2-7 | TRBV20-1 | TRBD2 | CSAHSGNSYEQYF | TGCAGTGCCCATAGCGGGAACTCCTACGAGCAGTACTTC
. | TRBJ2-5 | TRBV24-1 | . | CATSDSQGGRETQYF | TGTGCCACCAGTGATTCCCAGGGGGGAAGGGAGACCCAGTACTTC
. | TRBJ2-7 | TRBV5-1 | . | CASSLGTGTPSYEQYF | TGCGCCAGCAGCTTGGGTACCGGGACGCCCAGCTACGAGCAGTACTTC
many | TRBJ2-3 | TRBV20-1 | . | CSARESGPTDTQYF | TGCAGTGCTAGAGAGAGCGGGCCCACAGATACGCAGTATTTT
many | TRBJ2-5 | TRBV2 | . | CASSERRRDQETQYF | TGTGCCAGCAGTGAAAGGAGGCGGGACCAAGAGACCCAGTACTTC